The 29 T cell receptor beta chains reported below all come from one sample, sequenced in a study of blood T cell repertoires in COVID-19 (TCRdb year 2020). Library method: the immunoSEQ multiplex PCR assay. This immuneACCESS table, as held by TCRdb, lists in-frame sequences with V and J called but not all clones. Of the missing ones, under half trace to an unresolved V gene in checked studies; the others have no known cause. This sample holds hundreds of thousands of clones; nearly 85% were observed only once. 8.6% of the sample is taken by the ten largest. Material: peripheral blood. The receptor set was obtained from a human donor in a cohort sampled during active COVID-19.

This chain joins TRBV7-2 and TRBJ2-3, with D possibly matching TRBD2 (6 bases). Germline V lookup: CDR1 SGHTA, CDR2 FQGNSA. This CDR3 contains 14 residues. The germline V and J ends were trimmed by 1 base and 4 bases, with 9 bases remaining between them. The CDR3 loop reads CASSLVGRSDTQYF. The CDR3 DNA sequence: TGTGCCAGCAGCTTAGTAGGGAGGTCAGATACGCAGTATTTT.

This clone was found a few times. The chain joins TRBV5-1 to TRBJ1-6; no definite D call. V gave up 4 bases and J gave up 7 bases, with 12 bases separating them. CDR3 length: 14 amino acids. Looked up from germline, CDR1 is SGHRS and CDR2 is YFSETQ. CDR3 DNA: TGCGCCAGCAGCGCGGGTGTGGTAAATTCACCCCTCCACTTT. Translation gives CASSAGVVNSPLHF.

This chain uses TRBV27 with TRBJ2-7, with 9 bases fitting TRBD2. Per the germline V gene, CDR1 is MNHEY and CDR2 is SMNVEV (reference sequence). The CDR3 extends over 15 amino acids. The V segment lost 8 bases and the J segment 6 bases; nucleotides outside the gene matches: 14. The CDR3 is CASSPFGGGEVEQYF. The CDR3 DNA follows: TGTGCCAGCTCTCCCTTTGGCGGGGGGGAAGTCGAGCAGTACTTC.

The chain links TRBV11-2 to TRBJ2-7; the D gene is possibly TRBD1 (5 bases). This CDR3 is built from 15 residues. V lost 5 bases and J 4 bases, leaving 18 bases between the germline ends. Germline V gene sequence: CDR1 SGHAT, CDR2 FQNNGV. The CDR3 bases are TGTGCCAGCAGCCCCGAACGAACAGGCACTTACGAGCAGTACTTC. Translation: CASSPERTGTYEQYF.

The CDR3 DNA reads as TGTGCCAGCAGTCTGCGGGAGAAGAACACAGATACGCAGTATTTT. Amino acids: CASSLREKNTDTQYF. The chain is built from TRBV6-6 and TRBJ2-3, with 7 bases identical to TRBD2. CDR3 length: 15 amino acids. Looked up from germline, CDR1 is MNHNY and CDR2 is SVGAGI (reference sequence). J was trimmed by 2 bases and V by 5 bases; bases with no gene match: 7.

In this sample, this clone turned up once. In nucleotides, the CDR3 is TGTGCCAGCAGCCAAGGCGCCTACCACGAGCAGTACTTC. This encodes CASSQGAYHEQYF. The chain recombines TRBV3-1 (or the pseudogene TRBV3-2) with TRBJ2-7; D call uncertain. This CDR3 spans 13 amino acids. Germline V gives CDR1 LGHDT, CDR2 YNNKEL (reference sequence). Trimming left V 1 base short and J 5 bases short, with 9 bases between.

The chain links TRBV28 to TRBJ1-6; 7 bases are a match to TRBD1. The CDR3 spans 15 residues. After removal of 8 bases from V and 6 bases from J, the junction contained 10 bases not matched to a gene. CDR1 and CDR2 (germline): MDHEN, SYDVKM. The CDR3 region has the DNA TGTGCCAGCCTCAGGGGACAGAGACTTAATTCACCCCTCCACTTT. It specifies CASLRGQRLNSPLHF.

V gene TRBV6-2 or TRBV6-3 combines with J gene TRBJ2-5; 7 nucleotides match TRBD2. V shed 1 base and J 0 bases; nucleotides not matched to a gene: 5. CDR1 MNHEY and CDR2 SVGEGT come from the germline V gene. The CDR3 contains 16 residues. CDR3 loop: CASSYFPAGDQETQYF. The CDR3 nucleotides are TGTGCCAGCAGTTACTTTCCGGCGGGGGACCAAGAGACCCAGTACTTC.

V usage is TRBV3-1 (or the pseudogene TRBV3-2) and J usage is TRBJ2-2, with D perhaps TRBD2 (6 bases). The V end was cut by 5 bases, the J end by 0 bases, with 7 bases between. The germline gives CDR1 LGHDT, CDR2 YNNKEL (reference sequence). This CDR3 contains 14 residues. DNA for the CDR3: TGTGCCAGCAGCAGCGGGCCGAACACCGGGGAGCTGTTTTTT. Protein: CASSSGPNTGELFF.

The rearrangement joins TRBV18 to TRBJ2-5, with 9 positions matching TRBD1. Germline lookup yields CDR1 KGHSH and CDR2 LQKENI. CDR3 length: 15 amino acids. The junction had 8 bases not matched to a gene; V was cut back by 4 bases and J by 5 bases. CDR3 region: CASSRGTGSGETQYF. The CDR3 DNA reads TGTGCCAGCTCACGCGGGACAGGGAGTGGGGAGACCCAGTACTTC.

The CDR3 loop is CASSPTGGSSYGYTF. CDR3 DNA: TGTGCCAGCAGTCCTACAGGGGGTAGTAGCTATGGCTACACCTTC. This chain uses TRBV6-5 with TRBJ1-2; TRBD1 matches at 8 bases. The germline V gene has CDR1 MNHEY and CDR2 SVGAGI. V trimming: 5 bases; J trimming: 4 bases; junction bases outside the gene matches: 9. The CDR3 runs to 15 residues.

This chain connects TRBV19 to TRBJ1-2; 8 bases map to TRBD1. Per the germline V gene, CDR1 is LNHDA and CDR2 is SQIVND (reference sequence). The CDR3 has 16 amino acids. Trimming at V came to 3 bases and at J to 1 base, leaving 7 bases not matched to a gene. CDR3 in DNA: TGTGCCAGTAGTATCCCACGACAGGGGTATAACTATGGCTACACCTTC. This encodes CASSIPRQGYNYGYTF.

The chain uses TRBV5-4 and TRBJ1-2; D is perhaps TRBD1 (6 bases). The CDR3 sequence is 15 residues long. V lost 0 bases to trimming and J lost 4 bases, with 13 bases between them. The germline gives CDR1 SGHNT, CDR2 YYREEE (reference sequence). The DNA for the CDR3 is TGTGCCAGCAGCTTGGTTGACAGGTCTTCCTATGGCTACACCTTC. As protein: CASSLVDRSSYGYTF.

The V call is TRBV5-5, the J call TRBJ2-3; TRBD2 matches at 11 bases. V shed 7 bases and J 2 bases; nucleotides not matched to a gene: 9. The germline CDR1 and CDR2 sequences are SGHKS and YYEKEE (reference sequence). The CDR3 has 16 residues. This CDR3 is CASSLRLAGTTDTQYF. In nucleotides, the CDR3 is TGTGCCAGCTCCCTCAGACTAGCGGGGACCACAGATACGCAGTATTTT.

CDR3 loop: CASSYRVGEQFF. The CDR3 nucleotides are TGTGCCAGCAGTTACAGGGTAGGTGAGCAGTTCTTC. The chain is built from TRBV12-3 or TRBV12-4 and TRBJ2-1; possibly TRBD1 for D (6 bases). The length of the CDR3 is 12 residues. Trimming took off 4 bases at V and 9 bases at J, with 10 bases between the two ends.

V usage is TRBV7-2 and J usage is TRBJ2-7; 9 positions match TRBD2. The germline V gene has CDR1 SGHTA and CDR2 FQGNSA. The CDR3 length is 15 residues. After removal of 1 base from V and 5 bases from J, the junction contained 6 bases not matched to a gene. CDR3 nucleotide sequence: TGTGCCAGCAGCTTAGTCGCGCGGGGGGGCCACGAGCAGTACTTC. Translation: CASSLVARGGHEQYF.

The V and J genes are TRBV3-1 (or the pseudogene TRBV3-2) and TRBJ1-4, with 8 bases matching TRBD1. CDR3 size: 15 residues. CDR1 and CDR2 from the germline V gene are LGHDT and YNNKEL (reference sequence). V dropped 4 bases and J dropped 5; count of bases not matched to a gene: 6. CDR3 DNA sequence: TGTGCCAGCAGCCTCCCACAGGGGGGCAATGAAAAACTGTTTTTT. Protein: CASSLPQGGNEKLFF.

The V gene is TRBV23-1, the J gene TRBJ2-6; D ambiguous. TRBV23-1 is an ORF, and what it does is uncertain. V dropped 0 bases and J dropped 4 bases, with 10 bases sitting between them. CDR3 length equals 16 residues. CDR3 sequence: CASSQSQTCGANVLTF. CDR3 DNA: TGCGCCAGCAGTCAATCTCAAACTTGCGGGGCCAACGTCCTGACTTTC.

The chain combines TRBV18 with TRBJ2-3; no firm D call. This CDR3 is 15 amino acids long. The germline V gene encodes CDR1 KGHSH and CDR2 LQKENI. Trimming took off 4 bases at V and 1 base at J, with 12 bases between the two ends. The CDR3 region is CASSLYRVRTDTQYF. The CDR3 nucleotides are TGTGCCAGCTCACTATATCGGGTGCGCACAGATACGCAGTATTTT.

The CDR3 bases are TGTGCCACCAGTGACCCAACTAGAGATGAAAAACTGTTTTTT. It is translated as CATSDPTRDEKLFF. The chain employs TRBV24-1 and TRBJ1-4; D is uncertain. The CDR3 contains 14 residues. Per the germline V gene, CDR1 is KGHDR and CDR2 is SFDVKD. V lost 4 bases, J lost 6 bases, and 11 bases lay in between.

This clone was detected only a few times. The V gene is TRBV10-1, the J gene TRBJ1-2; D possibly corresponds to TRBD1 (6 bases). The ends were cut back, 0 bases at V and 4 bases at J, with 6 bases in the middle. Germline V gene sequence: CDR1 WNHNN, CDR2 SYGVQD (reference sequence). There are 13 residues in the CDR3. The CDR3 spells CASSESTGYGYTF. The CDR3 DNA reads TGCGCCAGCAGTGAGTCGACAGGCTATGGCTACACCTTC.

DNA of the CDR3: TGTGCCATCAGTGGAAGCGGGAGGGGATACGAGCAGTACTTC. It encodes CAISGSGRGYEQYF. V usage is TRBV10-3 and J usage is TRBJ2-7, with 10 bases aligning to TRBD2. The CDR3 consists of 14 residues. Germline V gene lookup returns CDR1 ENHRY and CDR2 SYGVKD. V was clipped by 4 bases and J by 4 bases; unmatched bases: 4.

The chain couples TRBV7-2 to TRBJ2-7; 9 positions match TRBD1. This CDR3 comprises 16 residues. Germline lookup yields CDR1 SGHTA and CDR2 FQGNSA. V shed 1 base, J shed 3 bases, and the junction held 7 bases outside the gene matches. The CDR3 protein is CASSLVGTGIGYEQYF. The CDR3 DNA reads TGTGCCAGCAGCTTAGTCGGGACAGGGATCGGCTACGAGCAGTACTTC. The full variable domain, rest sourced from reference TRBV7-2 and TRBJ2-7, is GAGVSQSPSNKVTEKGKDVELRCDPISGHTALYWYRQSLGQGLEFLIYFQGNSAPDKSGLPSDRFSAERTGGSVSTLTIQRTQQEDSAVYLCASSLVGTGIGYEQYFGPGTRLTVT.

The DNA for the CDR3 is TGTGCCAGCAGCTCTCCAGACAGGACCTACGAGCAGTACTTC. This encodes CASSSPDRTYEQYF. The rearrangement links TRBV7-8 to TRBJ2-7, with D possibly being TRBD1 (6 bases). This CDR3 has 14 residues. V was cut by 4 bases and J by 2 bases, with 12 bases left in between. Germline CDR1 and CDR2: SGHVS and FQNEAQ.

V gene TRBV24-1 combines with J gene TRBJ1-2; 8 nucleotides agree with TRBD1. The J segment lost 6 bases and the V segment lost 1 base, leaving 6 bases of the junction unmatched. CDR1 is KGHDR and CDR2 is SFDVKD in the germline V gene. CDR3 length: 15 amino acids. The CDR3 region has the DNA TGTGCCACCAGTGATTTCCCGTTCAGGGGGCATGGCTACACCTTC. Translated: CATSDFPFRGHGYTF.

The gene calls are TRBV4-2 and TRBJ2-1; 9 nucleotides match TRBD1. With 4 bases clipped from V and 4 bases from J, the junction kept 8 bases outside the gene matches. CDR1 is LGHNA and CDR2 is YNFKEQ in the germline V gene. CDR3 length: 16 amino acids. CDR3 coding DNA: TGTGCCAGCAGCCCCCGGACAGGGGCGTTTTACAATGAGCAGTTCTTC. It specifies CASSPRTGAFYNEQFF.

This clone is a singleton in its sample. CDR3 sequence (DNA): TGTGCCAGCAGTAACGGACAGGGGTACAATGAGCAGTTCTTC. It specifies CASSNGQGYNEQFF. The rearrangement joins TRBV6-2 or TRBV6-3 to TRBJ2-1, with TRBD1 matching 9 bases. Germline-derived CDR1 and CDR2 are MNHEY and SVGEGT. Unmatched junction bases numbered 3, after V lost 5 bases and J lost 4 bases. The CDR3 consists of 14 residues.

The chain has TRBV7-8 and TRBJ2-5, with TRBD1 matching 7 bases. This CDR3 comprises 12 residues. V gave up 1 base and J gave up 13 bases; unmatched junction bases: 6. Germline V gene data show CDR1 as SGHVS and CDR2 as FQNEAQ. The CDR3 nucleotides read TGTGCCAGCAGCTTAGATCGGGACAGCGGGTACTTC. Translating it yields CASSLDRDSGYF.

This chain connects TRBV6-5 to TRBJ1-2, with TRBD1 matching 7 bases. This CDR3 comprises 14 residues. The V gene end was trimmed by 0 bases and the J gene end by 8 bases; junction bases not matched to a gene: 6. Germline V gives CDR1 MNHEY, CDR2 SVGAGI. The CDR3 region is CASSYSGGQEGYTF. The CDR3 DNA follows: TGTGCCAGCAGTTACTCAGGGGGCCAAGAGGGCTACACCTTC.